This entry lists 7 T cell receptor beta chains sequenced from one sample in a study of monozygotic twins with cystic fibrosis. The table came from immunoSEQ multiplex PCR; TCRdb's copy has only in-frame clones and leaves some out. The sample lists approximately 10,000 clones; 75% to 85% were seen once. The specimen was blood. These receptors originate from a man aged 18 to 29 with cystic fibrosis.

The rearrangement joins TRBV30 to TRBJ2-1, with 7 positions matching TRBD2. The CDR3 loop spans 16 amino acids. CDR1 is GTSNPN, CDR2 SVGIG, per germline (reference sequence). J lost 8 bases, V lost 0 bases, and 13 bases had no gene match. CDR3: CAWSVRGGRKEDEQFF. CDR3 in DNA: TGTGCCTGGAGTGTACGGGGAGGGAGAAAGGAGGATGAGCAGTTCTTC.

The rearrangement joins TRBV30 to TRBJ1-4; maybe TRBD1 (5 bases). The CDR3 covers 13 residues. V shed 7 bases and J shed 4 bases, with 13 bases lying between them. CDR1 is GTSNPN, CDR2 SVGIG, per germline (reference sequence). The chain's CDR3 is CAFSREFNEKLFF. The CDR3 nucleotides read TGTGCCTTCTCCAGGGAGTTTAATGAAAAACTGTTTTTT.

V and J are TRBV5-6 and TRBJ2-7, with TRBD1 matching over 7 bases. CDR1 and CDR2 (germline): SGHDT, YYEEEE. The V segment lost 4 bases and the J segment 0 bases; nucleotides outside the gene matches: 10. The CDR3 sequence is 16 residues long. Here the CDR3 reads CASSRSRQGISYEQYF. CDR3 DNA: TGTGCCAGCAGCCGCTCCCGACAGGGAATCTCCTACGAGCAGTACTTC.

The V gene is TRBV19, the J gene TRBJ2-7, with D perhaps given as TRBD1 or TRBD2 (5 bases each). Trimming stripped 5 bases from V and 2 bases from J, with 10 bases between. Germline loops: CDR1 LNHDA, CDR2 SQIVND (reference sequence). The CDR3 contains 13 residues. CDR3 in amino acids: CASSRGATYEQYF. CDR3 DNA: TGTGCCAGTAGTCGGGGCGCCACCTACGAGCAGTACTTC.

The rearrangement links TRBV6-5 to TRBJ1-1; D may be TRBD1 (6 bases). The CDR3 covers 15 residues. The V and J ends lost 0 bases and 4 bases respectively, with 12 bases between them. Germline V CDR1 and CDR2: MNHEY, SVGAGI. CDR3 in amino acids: CASSYSPGDTTEAFF. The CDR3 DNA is TGTGCCAGCAGTTACTCTCCAGGGGATACCACTGAAGCTTTCTTT.

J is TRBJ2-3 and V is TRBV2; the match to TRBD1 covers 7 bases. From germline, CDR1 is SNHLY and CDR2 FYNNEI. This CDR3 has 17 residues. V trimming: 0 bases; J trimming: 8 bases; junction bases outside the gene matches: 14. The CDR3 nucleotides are TGTGCCAGCAGTGAAGCGGGAGAGGGGGCCCTATCCGGTACGCAGTATTTT. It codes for CASSEAGEGALSGTQYF.

CDR3 in amino acids: CASSSGQSGTEAFF. CDR3 DNA sequence: TGTGCCAGCAGCTCGGGACAGTCGGGGACTGAAGCTTTCTTT. The rearrangement joins TRBV7-9 to TRBJ1-1, with 7 bases lining up with TRBD1. There are 14 residues in the CDR3. J lost 5 bases, V lost 4 bases, and 7 bases had no gene match. In germline, CDR1 is SEHNR, CDR2 FQNEAQ (reference sequence).